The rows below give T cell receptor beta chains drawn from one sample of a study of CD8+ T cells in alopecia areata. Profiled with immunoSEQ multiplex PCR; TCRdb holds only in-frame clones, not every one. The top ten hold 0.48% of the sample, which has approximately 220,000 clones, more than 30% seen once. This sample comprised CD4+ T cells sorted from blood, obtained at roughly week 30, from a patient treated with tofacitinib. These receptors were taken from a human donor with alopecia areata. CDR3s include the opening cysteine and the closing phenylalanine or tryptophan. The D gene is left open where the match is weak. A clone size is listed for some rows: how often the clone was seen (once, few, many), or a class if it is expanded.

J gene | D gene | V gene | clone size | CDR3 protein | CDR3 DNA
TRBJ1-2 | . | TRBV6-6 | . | CASSLGQYGYTF | TGTGCCAGCAGTCTTGGCCAGTATGGCTACACCTTC
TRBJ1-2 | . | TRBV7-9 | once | CASSLNRAAVYGYTF | TGTGCCAGCAGCCTAAATCGGGCGGCGGTCTATGGCTACACCTTC
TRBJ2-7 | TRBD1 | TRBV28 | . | CASSSGQGALQYF | TGTGCCAGCAGTTCGGGACAGGGGGCGCTTCAGTACTTC
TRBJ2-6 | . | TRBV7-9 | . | CASSSGANVLTF | TGTGCCAGCAGCTCTGGGGCCAACGTCCTGACTTTC
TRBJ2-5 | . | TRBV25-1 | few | CASSREATLAQYF | TGTGCCAGCAGCCGGGAAGCCACCTTGGCCCAGTACTTC
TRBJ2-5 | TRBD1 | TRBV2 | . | CASRWGPGTGGTGGEETQYF | TGTGCCAGCAGATGGGGACCCGGGACAGGGGGCACAGGTGGGGAAGAGACCCAGTACTTC
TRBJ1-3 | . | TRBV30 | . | CAWSTTAGNTIYF | TGTGCCTGGAGTACAACAGCGGGAAACACCATATATTTT
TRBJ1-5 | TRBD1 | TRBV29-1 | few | CSVKLGQGRQPQHF | TGCAGCGTAAAATTGGGACAGGGAAGACAGCCCCAGCATTTT
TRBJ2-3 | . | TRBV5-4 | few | CASSLAGADTKNTQYF | TGTGCCAGCAGCTTGGCGGGGGCGGATACAAAAAATACGCAGTATTTT
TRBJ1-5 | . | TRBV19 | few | CASSISLTGTYLNSNQPQHF | TGTGCCAGTAGTATTTCCCTAACAGGGACTTACTTGAATAGCAATCAGCCCCAGCATTTT
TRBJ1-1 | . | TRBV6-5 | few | CASSRTGNTEAFF | TGTGCCAGCAGTCGTACAGGGAACACTGAAGCTTTCTTT
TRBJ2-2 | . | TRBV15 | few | CATSRVGTGEEELFF | TGTGCCACCAGCAGAGTCGGGACCGGGGAGGAGGAGCTGTTTTTT
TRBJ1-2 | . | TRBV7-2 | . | CASSTGQPPYGYTF | TGTGCCAGCAGCACAGGACAACCTCCTTATGGCTACACCTTC
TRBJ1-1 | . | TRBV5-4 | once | CASSSTGTFMNTEAFF | TGTGCCAGCAGCTCCACCGGGACGTTCATGAACACTGAAGCTTTCTTT
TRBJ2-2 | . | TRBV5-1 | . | CASSLVVAFGPGELFF | TGCGCCAGCAGCTTGGTGGTGGCGTTCGGGCCCGGGGAGCTGTTTTTT
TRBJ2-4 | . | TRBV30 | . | CALTDQAKNIQYF | TGTGCCTTGACAGACCAAGCCAAAAACATTCAGTACTTC
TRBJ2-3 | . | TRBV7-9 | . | CASSFNLPFPIRLGTQYF | TGTGCCAGCAGCTTCAATCTCCCGTTCCCCATCCGCCTTGGTACGCAGTATTTT
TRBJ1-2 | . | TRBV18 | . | CASSPGENGYTF | TGTGCCAGCTCACCGGGAGAGAATGGCTACACCTTC
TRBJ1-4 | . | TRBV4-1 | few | CASSLTTGEKLFF | TGCGCCAGCAGCCTCACGACGGGTGAAAAACTGTTTTTT
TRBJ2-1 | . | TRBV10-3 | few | CAIRATYNEQFF | TGTGCCATCAGGGCAACCTACAATGAGCAGTTCTTC
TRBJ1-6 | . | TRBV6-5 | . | CASSYGSSPLHF | TGTGCCAGCAGTTACGGGAGTTCACCCCTCCACTTT
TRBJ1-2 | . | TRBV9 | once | CASSVGDSYFYGYTF | TGTGCCAGCAGCGTAGGAGACAGCTACTTCTATGGCTACACCTTC
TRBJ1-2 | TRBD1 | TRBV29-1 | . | CSAGTGGGNYGYTF | TGCAGCGCCGGGACAGGGGGAGGTAACTATGGCTACACCTTC
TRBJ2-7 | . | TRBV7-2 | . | CASSLVKPRGEQYF | TGTGCCAGCAGCTTAGTTAAACCCCGGGGGGAGCAGTACTTC
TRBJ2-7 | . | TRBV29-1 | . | CSVGTRAPYEQYF | TGCAGCGTTGGTACCAGGGCTCCCTACGAGCAGTACTTC
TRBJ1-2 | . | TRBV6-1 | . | CASSESPAGRVFQDGYTF | TGTGCCAGCAGTGAGTCGCCCGCTGGTCGGGTCTTTCAGGATGGCTACACCTTC
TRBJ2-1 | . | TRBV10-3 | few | CAVGDFYNEQFF | TGTGCCGTAGGGGATTTCTACAATGAGCAGTTCTTC
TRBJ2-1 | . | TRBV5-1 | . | CASSPILSREQFF | TGCGCCAGCAGCCCAATCCTGTCGCGGGAGCAGTTCTTC